This T cell receptor beta chain was obtained from a study of OX40 agonist ivuxolimab in advanced cancers. Overall study: Ivuxolimab, an agonist antibody against OX40 (CD134), was given to patients.

The CDR3 extends over 13 amino acids. Germline V CDR1 and CDR2: MDHEN, SYDVKM. V gave up 6 bases and J gave up 10 bases, with 16 bases separating them. The data were produced by immunoSEQ multiplex PCR, yet TCRdb's version contains in-frame clones alone and is incomplete. The repertoire holds 25,000 to 40,000 clones, with around 80% as singletons. The receptor comes from an adult with an advanced solid tumor such as melanoma, head and neck, liver or kidney cancer. Sequenced here: CD4+ or CD8+ T cells sorted from blood, sampled in a trial of the OX40 agonist ivuxolimab. V and J are TRBV28 and TRBJ2-1, with a weak D call TRBD1 (5 bases). In nucleotides, the CDR3 is TGTGCCAGCAGCGTAGGCCCAGGGAACGAGCAGTTCTTC. Translating it yields CASSVGPGNEQFF. The whole variable domain, remainder taken from reference TRBV28 and TRBJ2-1, is DVKVTQSSRYLVKRTGEKVFLECVQDMDHENMFWYRQDPGLGLRLIYFSYDVKMKEKGDIPEGYSVSREKKERFSLILESASTNQTSMYLCASSVGPGNEQFFGPGTRLTVL.